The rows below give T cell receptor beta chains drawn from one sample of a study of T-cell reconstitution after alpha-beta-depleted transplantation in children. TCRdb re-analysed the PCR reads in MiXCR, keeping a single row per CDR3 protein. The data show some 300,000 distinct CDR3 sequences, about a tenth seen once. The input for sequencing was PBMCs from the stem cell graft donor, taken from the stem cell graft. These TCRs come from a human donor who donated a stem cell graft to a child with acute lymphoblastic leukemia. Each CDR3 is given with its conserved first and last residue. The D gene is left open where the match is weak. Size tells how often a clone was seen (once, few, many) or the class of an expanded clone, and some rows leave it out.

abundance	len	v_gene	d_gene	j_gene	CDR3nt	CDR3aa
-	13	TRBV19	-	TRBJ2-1	TGTGCCAGTAGTCCCCAACCGATCGATGAGCAGTTCTTC	CASSPQPIDEQFF
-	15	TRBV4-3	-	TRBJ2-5	TGCGCCAGCAGCCAAGAACTCGCATTCGGGGAGACCCAGTACTTC	CASSQELAFGETQYF
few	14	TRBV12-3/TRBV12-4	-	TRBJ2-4	TGTGCCAGCAGTTTAGCGCTAAGAAAAAACATTCAGTACTTC	CASSLALRKNIQYF
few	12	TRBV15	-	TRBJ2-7	TGTGCCACCAGCAGAGATCCCGACGAGCAGTACTTC	CATSRDPDEQYF
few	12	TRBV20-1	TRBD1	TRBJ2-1	TGCAGTGCTACATACGGACAGGGACGGAAGTTCTTC	CSATYGQGRKFF
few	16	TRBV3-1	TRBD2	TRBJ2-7	TGTGCCAGCAGCCAAGATCGGTGGCGGGAGGACTACGAGCAGTACTTC	CASSQDRWREDYEQYF
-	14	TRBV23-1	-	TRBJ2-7	TGCGCCAGCAGTCATTGGAGTCGGGGGTACGAGCAGTACTTC	CASSHWSRGYEQYF
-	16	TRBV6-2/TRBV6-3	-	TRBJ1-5	TGTGCCAGCAGGGGAAGGACAGTCTATAGCAATCAGCCCCAGCATTTT	CASRGRTVYSNQPQHF
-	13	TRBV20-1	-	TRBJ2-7	TGCAGTGCCATGGACGTCCAGTCCTACGAGCAGTACTTC	CSAMDVQSYEQYF
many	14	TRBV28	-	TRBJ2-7	TGTGCCAGCCAACCTACAGGGAATTACTACGAGCAGTACTTC	CASQPTGNYYEQYF
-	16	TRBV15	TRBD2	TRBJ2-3	TGTGCCACCAGCAGAGGCTCTAGCGGGAGTACAGATACGCAGTATTTT	CATSRGSSGSTDTQYF
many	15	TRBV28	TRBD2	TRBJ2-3	TGTGCCAGCAGTAATACGGGGGAGGGTACAGATACGCAGTATTTT	CASSNTGEGTDTQYF
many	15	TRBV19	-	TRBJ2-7	TGTGCCAGTAGTCCCCTATTCCAGGCCCCCTACGAGCAGTACTTC	CASSPLFQAPYEQYF
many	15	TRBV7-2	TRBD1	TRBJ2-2	TGTGCCAGCAGAACCGGGACAGGGAGAACCGGGGAGCTGTTTTTT	CASRTGTGRTGELFF
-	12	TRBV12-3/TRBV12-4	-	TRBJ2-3	TGTGCCAGCAGTCCGGTCACAGATACGCAGTATTTT	CASSPVTDTQYF
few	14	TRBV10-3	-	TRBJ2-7	TGTGCCATCAGTGTAGCGGTCAGCTCCTACGAGCAGTACTTC	CAISVAVSSYEQYF
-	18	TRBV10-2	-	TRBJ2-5	TGCGCCAGCAGCCTAACCGGGCTAAGGGGTCCCTGGGGAGAGACCCAGTACTTC	CASSLTGLRGPWGETQYF
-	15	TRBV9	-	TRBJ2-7	TGTGCCAGCAGCGTAGGTAGCGCGGGGACCTACGAGCAGTACTTC	CASSVGSAGTYEQYF
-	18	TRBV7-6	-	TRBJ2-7	TGTGCCAGCAGCTTCCTTACTATATCGACCGGGACAACCTACGAGCAGTACTTC	CASSFLTISTGTTYEQYF
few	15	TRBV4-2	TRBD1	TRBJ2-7	TGTGCCAGCAGCCAGGGCCAGGGGGCGGACTACGAGCAGTACTTC	CASSQGQGADYEQYF
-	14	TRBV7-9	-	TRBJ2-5	TGTGCCAGCAGTAAACCTATAAGTCAAGAGACCCAGTACTTC	CASSKPISQETQYF
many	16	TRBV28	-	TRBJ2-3	TGTGCCAGCAGTTTGCTGACAGGTACCCCCACAGATACGCAGTATTTT	CASSLLTGTPTDTQYF
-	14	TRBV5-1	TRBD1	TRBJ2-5	TGCGCCAGCAGCTTGGACAGGGGAGAAGAGACCCAGTACTTC	CASSLDRGEETQYF
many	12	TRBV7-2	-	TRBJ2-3	TGTGCCAGCAGATTTAACACAGATACGCAGTATTTT	CASRFNTDTQYF
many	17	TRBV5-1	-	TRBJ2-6	TGCGCCAGCAGCCTGCGACAGTTCGGCTCTGGGGCCAACGTCCTGACTTTC	CASSLRQFGSGANVLTF
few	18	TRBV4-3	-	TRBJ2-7	TGCGCCAGCAGCCAAGATAGGAAGGTGGGCTTATATGCCTACGAGCAGTACTTC	CASSQDRKVGLYAYEQYF
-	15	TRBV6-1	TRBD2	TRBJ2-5	TGTGCCAGATTCGGACTAGCGGGTTGTCTAGAGACCCAGTACTTC	CARFGLAGCLETQYF
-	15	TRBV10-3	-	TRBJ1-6	TGTGCCATCAGTGTCATTTCAGGGTACAACTCACCCCTCCACTTT	CAISVISGYNSPLHF
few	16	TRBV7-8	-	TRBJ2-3	TGTGCCAGCAGCTTATACAGGGTGAGGGGCACAGATACGCAGTATTTT	CASSLYRVRGTDTQYF
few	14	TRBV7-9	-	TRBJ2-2	TGTGCCAGCACCCCCGGAAGATACACCGGGGAGCTGTTTTTT	CASTPGRYTGELFF
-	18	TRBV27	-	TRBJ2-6	TGTGCCAGCAGTTTAGCGAGACAGGTCAACTCTGGGGCCAACGTCCTGACTTTC	CASSLARQVNSGANVLTF
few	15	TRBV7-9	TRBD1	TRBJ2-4	TGTGCCAGCAGCACCGGGGACAGGGCCAAAAACAGTCAGTACTTC	CASSTGDRAKNSQYF
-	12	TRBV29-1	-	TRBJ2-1	TGCAGCAGTGTACAGTCTTACAATGAGCAGTTCTTC	CSSVQSYNEQFF
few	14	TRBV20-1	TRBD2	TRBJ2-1	TGCAGTGCTGGGGGGACTAGAGATGGGGATGAGCAGTTCTTC	CSAGGTRDGDEQFF
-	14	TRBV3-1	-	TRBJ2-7	TGTGCCAGCAGCCAAGCGGAATTCTCCTACGAGCAGTACTTC	CASSQAEFSYEQYF
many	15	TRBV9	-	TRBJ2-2	TGTGCCAGCAGCGTAGCTTCCCAGAACACCGGGGAGCTGTTTTTT	CASSVASQNTGELFF
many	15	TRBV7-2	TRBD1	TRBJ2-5	TGTGCCAGCAGCTTACAGGGGGTCAGCCAAGAGACCCAGTACTTC	CASSLQGVSQETQYF
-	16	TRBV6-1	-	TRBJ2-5	TGTGCCAGCAGTGAAGCTCCCATTGGGGGAGAAGAGACCCAGTACTTC	CASSEAPIGGEETQYF
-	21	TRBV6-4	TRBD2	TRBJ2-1	TGTGCCAGCAGAACCTATCGAAGCGGGATACTAGGGGTGGGAACCTACAATGAGCAGTTCTTC	CASRTYRSGILGVGTYNEQFF
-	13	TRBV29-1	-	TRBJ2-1	TGCAGCGTTGAAAGAGGATCAAACAATGAGCAGTTCTTC	CSVERGSNNEQFF
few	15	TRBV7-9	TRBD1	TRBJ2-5	TGTGCCAGCAGCCATGGGACAGGGGGCAAAGAGACCCAGTACTTC	CASSHGTGGKETQYF
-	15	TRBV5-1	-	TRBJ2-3	TGCGCCAGCAGCTCCCTGGTCCCGCTAACAGATACGCAGTATTTT	CASSSLVPLTDTQYF
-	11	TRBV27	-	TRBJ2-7	TGTGCCAGCAGTTTCGGGAGCGAGCAGTACTTC	CASSFGSEQYF